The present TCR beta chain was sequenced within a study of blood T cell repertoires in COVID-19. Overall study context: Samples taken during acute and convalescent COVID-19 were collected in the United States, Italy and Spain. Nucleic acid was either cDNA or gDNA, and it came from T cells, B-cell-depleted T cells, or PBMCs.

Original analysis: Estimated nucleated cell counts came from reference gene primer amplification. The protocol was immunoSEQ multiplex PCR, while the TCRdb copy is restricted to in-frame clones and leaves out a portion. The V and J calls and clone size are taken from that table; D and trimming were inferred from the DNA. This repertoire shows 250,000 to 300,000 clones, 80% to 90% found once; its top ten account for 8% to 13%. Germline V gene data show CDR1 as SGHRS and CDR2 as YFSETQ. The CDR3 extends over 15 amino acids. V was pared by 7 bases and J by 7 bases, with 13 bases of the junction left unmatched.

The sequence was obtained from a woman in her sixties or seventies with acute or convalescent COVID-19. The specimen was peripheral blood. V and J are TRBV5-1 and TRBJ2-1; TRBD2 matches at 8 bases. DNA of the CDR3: TGCGCCAGCTGCAGGGGAGCGGGGGAAGTTAATGAGCAGTTCTTC. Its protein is CASCRGAGEVNEQFF.